In this sample, the clone carrying this T cell receptor (beta chain) turned up a few times. Germline CDR1 and CDR2: SEHNR and FQNEAQ (reference sequence). The CDR3 totals 15 residues. The V end was cut by 1 base, the J end by 2 bases, with 12 bases between. TCRdb ran MiXCR on the 5' RACE reads and lists one entry per CDR3 protein. This repertoire shows around 230,000 distinct CDR3 sequences, under 8.5% found once; its top ten account for roughly 15%. This sample is drawn from a study of identical twins. This same sample was also part of a study on T cells expressing NK-cell markers.

This receptor was obtained from a woman younger than 35 in good health. Sequencing used CD8+ T cells sorted from blood. The chain joins TRBV7-9 to TRBJ2-7; D might be TRBD1 or TRBD2, each matching 6 bases. The CDR3: CASSLDWGATYEQYF. The DNA for the CDR3 is TGTGCCAGCAGCTTAGATTGGGGGGCCACCTACGAGCAGTACTTC.